The T cell receptor (beta chain) described here comes from a study of cytomegalovirus exposure and HLA in healthy donors. Study context: T cells numbering about 179 million yielded some 100 million unique TCR beta sequences in an earlier analysis.

The length of the CDR3 is 16 residues. Trimming removed 5 bases at V and 3 bases at J, with 18 bases between. Germline loops: CDR1 SGHVS, CDR2 FQNEAQ. This clone is a singleton in its sample. Antigen specificity is unknown. Both 60 Vbeta primers and 13 Jbeta primers went into the PCR. Per the original methods: An analysis that came later counted 73 million or so unique TCR beta chains, approximately 12 million shared. TCRdb's copy holds only in-frame clones and misses some; the assay was immunoSEQ multiplex PCR. That table gives V, J and clone size, and the DNA gave D and trimming. Of approximately 30,000 clones in the sample, 65% to 75% are singletons; the top ten hold around 9.1%. Healthy donors of bone marrow made up the group. Study-level points and caveats: Donors belonging to an Asian-associated ancestry cluster reportedly showed fewer N-insertions in productive TCRs than the 666-donor mean, according to what a later analysis found.

The chain carries TRBV7-8 and TRBJ2-3; D is possibly TRBD1 (5 bases). Material for sequencing was PBMCs. The source of this sequence is a man in his forties in good health and CMV-seropositive. Written as DNA, the CDR3 is TGTGCCAGCAGCCTAGTGGTAGGGGTACGGACAGATACGCAGTATTTT. Its protein product is CASSLVVGVRTDTQYF.